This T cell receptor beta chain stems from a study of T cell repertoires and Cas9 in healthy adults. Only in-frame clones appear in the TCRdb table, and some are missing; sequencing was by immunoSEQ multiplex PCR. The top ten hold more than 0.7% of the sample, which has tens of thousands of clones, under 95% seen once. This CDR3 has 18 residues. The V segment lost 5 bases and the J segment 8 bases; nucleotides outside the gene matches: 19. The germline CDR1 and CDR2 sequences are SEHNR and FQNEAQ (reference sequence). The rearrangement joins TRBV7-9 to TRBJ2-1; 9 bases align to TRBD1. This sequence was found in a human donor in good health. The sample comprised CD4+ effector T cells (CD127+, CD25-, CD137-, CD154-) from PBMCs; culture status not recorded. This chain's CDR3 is CASSLSRLGQGRFDEQFF. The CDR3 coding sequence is TGTGCCAGCAGCCTTAGCCGGCTCGGACAGGGGCGTTTCGATGAGCAGTTCTTC.